Each of the 16 T cell receptor beta chains below was sequenced from the same sample in a study of blood T cell repertoires in COVID-19. Some clones are missing from TCRdb's copy, which holds only in-frame ones; the method was immunoSEQ multiplex PCR. This sample has about 260,000 clones, with around 80% found just once. Sequencing used PBMCs or T cells enriched from blood (not recorded which). These receptors were obtained from a man under 40 with acute COVID-19.

This clone was observed once. The chain joins TRBV6-5 to TRBJ2-3; unclear D gene. There are 13 residues in the CDR3. Germline V gene lookup returns CDR1 MNHEY and CDR2 SVGAGI. Trimming removed 1 base from V and 5 bases from J, with 7 bases in between. The CDR3 protein is CASSYWSGDTQYF. The CDR3 DNA is TGTGCCAGCAGTTACTGGAGTGGAGATACGCAGTATTTT.

With respect to this clone: Within the sample, other DNA sequences also encode this same CDR3. V is TRBV27 and J is TRBJ1-2; D is ambiguous. V was shortened by 5 bases and J by 4 bases, with 8 bases between the two germline ends. CDR3 length: 12 amino acids. The germline gives CDR1 MNHEY, CDR2 SMNVEV (reference sequence). The CDR3: CASSPSGYGYTF. The CDR3, as DNA: TGTGCCAGCAGTCCAAGCGGCTATGGCTACACCTTC.

This chain joins TRBV7-2 and TRBJ2-1; unclear D gene. This CDR3 contains 17 residues. Germline V lookup: CDR1 SGHTA, CDR2 FQGNSA. Trimming pared 3 bases from V and 3 bases from J, leaving 18 bases between. The CDR3 spells CASSLQWAEPNYNEQFF. Here the CDR3 DNA reads TGTGCCAGCAGCTTGCAGTGGGCAGAACCTAACTACAATGAGCAGTTCTTC. Complete variable domain (other parts from reference TRBV7-2 and TRBJ2-1): GAGVSQSPSNKVTEKGKDVELRCDPISGHTALYWYRQSLGQGLEFLIYFQGNSAPDKSGLPSDRFSAERTGGSVSTLTIQRTQQEDSAVYLCASSLQWAEPNYNEQFFGPGTRLTVL.

The CDR3 reads CASSMSAGGYGSYNEQFF. For the CDR3, the DNA is TGTGCCAGTAGTATGTCTGCGGGAGGGTACGGTTCCTACAATGAGCAGTTCTTC. The V gene is TRBV19, the J gene TRBJ2-1; 9 bases line up with TRBD2. Trimming removed 3 bases from V and 1 base from J; junction bases left unmatched: 10. The germline V gene has CDR1 LNHDA and CDR2 SQIVND (reference sequence). The CDR3 contains 18 residues.

The chain couples TRBV5-4 to TRBJ2-1; TRBD1 matches 9 bases. After removal of 0 bases from V and 0 bases from J, the junction contained 4 bases not matched to a gene. The CDR3 extends over 17 amino acids. Looked up from germline, CDR1 is SGHNT and CDR2 is YYREEE (reference sequence). In DNA, the CDR3 is TGTGCCAGCAGCTTGGGGATACAGGGGGCCTCCTACAATGAGCAGTTCTTC. The encoded protein is CASSLGIQGASYNEQFF.

CDR3 loop: CASSRTGEVQPQHF. The CDR3 DNA reads as TGTGCCAGTAGTAGAACAGGGGAGGTGCAGCCCCAGCATTTT. The genes are TRBV19 and TRBJ1-5; 7 bases line up with TRBD1. V shed 4 bases and J 7 bases; nucleotides not matched to a gene: 7. Germline V gene lookup returns CDR1 LNHDA and CDR2 SQIVND (reference sequence). The CDR3 runs 14 residues.

The rearrangement uses TRBV5-1 and TRBJ2-3, with D tentatively TRBD1 (6 bases). Germline values: CDR1 SGHRS, CDR2 YFSETQ. The CDR3 is 15 residues long. The ends were cut back, 3 bases at V and 4 bases at J, with 15 bases in the middle. CDR3 sequence: CASSWTQGAADTQYF. The CDR3 region has the DNA TGCGCCAGCAGCTGGACACAGGGAGCAGCAGATACGCAGTATTTT.

This clone was observed once. The chain has TRBV6-6 and TRBJ2-1, with D unresolved. The CDR3 loop spans 13 amino acids. Trimming cost V 5 bases and J 8 bases, with 13 bases left between them. Looked up from germline, CDR1 is MNHNY and CDR2 is SVGAGI (reference sequence). The CDR3, as DNA: TGTGCCAGCAGTAAGCGCTTAGGTGATGAGCAGTTCTTC. The encoded protein is CASSKRLGDEQFF.

The chain carries TRBV27 and TRBJ2-1, with 9 nucleotides matching TRBD2. CDR3 length: 16 residues. CDR1 is MNHEY and CDR2 is SMNVEV in the germline V gene (reference sequence). V dropped 4 bases and J dropped 0; count of bases not matched to a gene: 4. CDR3 residues: CASSSISGSSYNEQFF. CDR3 in DNA: TGTGCCAGCAGTTCCATTAGCGGGAGCTCCTACAATGAGCAGTTCTTC.

This rearrangement joins TRBV7-9 to TRBJ2-2; tentative D call: TRBD2 (5 bases). With 3 bases removed from V and 7 bases from J, the gap between germline ends came to 9 bases. This CDR3 is 13 amino acids long. Looked up from germline, CDR1 is SEHNR and CDR2 is FQNEAQ (reference sequence). CDR3 DNA: TGTGCCAGCAGCTTCGGACTGGGCGGGGAGCTGTTTTTT. Its translation is CASSFGLGGELFF. Full variable domain (rest looked up from reference TRBV7-9 and TRBJ2-2): DTGVSQNPRHKITKRGQNVTFRCDPISEHNRLYWYRQTLGQGPEFLTYFQNEAQLEKSRLLSDRFSAERPKGSFSTLEIQRTEQGDSAMYLCASSFGLGGELFFGEGSRLTVL.

This clone was seen a single time. J is TRBJ1-4 and V is TRBV6-6, with D possibly TRBD1 on 5 matching bases. Trimming cost V 5 bases and J 13 bases, with 35 bases left between them. The CDR3 covers 19 residues. Per the germline V gene, CDR1 is MNHNY and CDR2 is SVGAGI (reference sequence). The CDR3 DNA reads TGTGCCAGCAGTCCGAACCCGACCACAAGTGCCGGGGGAGGTAGAGGACTGTTTTTT. It translates to CASSPNPTTSAGGGRGLFF.

The rearrangement joins TRBV4-2 to TRBJ2-2, with a tentative D call TRBD1 (5 bases). V was cut by 1 base and J by 4 bases, with 10 bases left in between. The germline CDR1 and CDR2 sequences are LGHNA and YNFKEQ. The CDR3 runs to 15 residues. For the CDR3, the DNA is TGTGCCAGCAGCCAAGGAACAGGCTTCACCGGGGAGCTGTTTTTT. Translation: CASSQGTGFTGELFF.

This chain links TRBV3-1 (or the pseudogene TRBV3-2) with TRBJ2-7, with 7 nucleotides matching TRBD2. Germline values: CDR1 LGHDT, CDR2 YNNKEL (reference sequence). The CDR3 has 13 residues. V lost 4 bases to trimming and J lost 6 bases; unmatched junction nucleotides: 6. CDR3 coding DNA: TGTGCCAGCAGCCCCCAGCGGGGCAGCGAGCAGTACGTC. It codes for CASSPQRGSEQYV.

J is TRBJ2-3 and V is TRBV24-1; 7 nucleotides match TRBD1. Germline V gives CDR1 KGHDR, CDR2 SFDVKD. The CDR3 length is 16 residues. The V gene end was trimmed by 2 bases and the J gene end by 4 bases; junction bases not matched to a gene: 8. CDR3 in amino acids: CATSDSTGWVPDTQYF. The CDR3 coding sequence is TGTGCCACCAGTGATTCGACAGGGTGGGTCCCAGATACGCAGTATTTT.

The rearrangement links TRBV18 to TRBJ1-1, with D unresolved. The germline gives CDR1 KGHSH, CDR2 LQKENI. V was clipped by 0 bases and J by 3 bases, with 8 bases between them. This CDR3 is 14 amino acids long. In DNA, the CDR3 is TGTGCCAGCTCACCACCGTCGAGTCACACTGAAGCTTTCTTT. Protein sequence: CASSPPSSHTEAFF.

This chain joins TRBV7-3 and TRBJ2-2; TRBD2 matches 7 bases. After removal of 5 bases from V and 7 bases from J, the junction contained 4 bases not matched to a gene. This CDR3 is built from 13 residues. In germline, CDR1 is SGHTA, CDR2 FQGTGA. In DNA, the CDR3 is TGTGCCAGCAGCCAAGGACTAGTCGGGGAGCTGTTTTTT. This gives the protein CASSQGLVGELFF.